Listed here are 10 T cell receptor beta chains from one sample, sequenced in a study of lymphopenia after photon versus proton radiotherapy. Libraries were prepared by immunoSEQ multiplex PCR; TCRdb keeps only in-frame clonotypes and omits some of them. The repertoire holds approximately 80,000 clones, with around 83% as singletons. This specimen was peripheral blood, taken from a patient treated with proton-based radiotherapy. Every receptor here comes from a man aged 55-75 years with pancreatic cancer.

The chain links TRBV18 to TRBJ1-1; unclear D gene. CDR1 and CDR2 from the germline V gene are KGHSH and LQKENI. V was pared by 0 bases and J by 1 base, with 12 bases between. This CDR3 has 16 amino acids. DNA of the CDR3: TGTGCCAGCTCACCACCCGCCCAGGTAACGAACACTGAAGCTTTCTTT. Translation: CASSPPAQVTNTEAFF.

The J gene is TRBJ2-3, the V gene TRBV14; TRBD2 aligns across 14 bases. Trimming took 4 bases from V and 7 from J; bases not matched to a gene: 4. The CDR3 has 15 residues. Per germline, CDR1 SGHDN and CDR2 FVKESK. The CDR3 reads CASSRTSGRTNTQYF. For the CDR3, the DNA is TGTGCCAGCAGCCGGACTAGCGGGAGGACGAATACGCAGTATTTT. Based on the CDR3 plus reference TRBV14 and TRBJ2-3, the full variable domain is EAGVTQFPSHSVIEKGQTVTLRCDPISGHDNLYWYRRVMGKEIKFLLHFVKESKQDESGMPNNRFLAERTGGTYSTLKVQPAELEDSGVYFCASSRTSGRTNTQYFGPGTRLTVL.

The CDR3 here is CAWSATSGANVLTF. CDR3 coding DNA: TGTGCCTGGAGCGCAACCTCTGGGGCCAACGTCCTGACTTTC. The rearrangement links TRBV30 to TRBJ2-6, with D hard to call. Per the germline V gene, CDR1 is GTSNPN and CDR2 is SVGIG (reference sequence). This CDR3 has 14 residues. Trimming left V 3 bases short and J 0 bases short, with 6 bases between.

The chain recombines TRBV5-8 with TRBJ1-2; 7 bases agree with TRBD1. The CDR3 length is 15 residues. With 5 bases clipped from V and 2 bases from J, the junction kept 9 bases outside the gene matches. Germline V CDR1 and CDR2: SGHTS, YDEGEE. The CDR3 protein is CASSSGQASNYGYTF. The CDR3 DNA sequence: TGTGCCAGCAGTTCCGGACAGGCCAGCAACTATGGCTACACCTTC.

This clone has more than one count but fewer than ten. The rearrangement joins TRBV6-5 to TRBJ1-5; D is unclear. Germline CDR1 reads MNHEY; CDR2 reads SVGAGI. V was shortened by 5 bases and J by 7 bases, with 15 bases between the two germline ends. This CDR3 comprises 14 residues. The CDR3 coding sequence is TGTGCCAGCAGTCTTAGATCGAGTGGGCAGCCCCAGCATTTT. Translation gives CASSLRSSGQPQHF.

The gene calls are TRBV2 and TRBJ2-5; D gene unclear. Germline V gives CDR1 SNHLY, CDR2 FYNNEI. V dropped 5 bases and J dropped 5 bases, with 9 bases sitting between them. The CDR3 spans 12 residues. CDR3 region: CASSRVRETQYF. The CDR3 DNA reads TGTGCCAGCAGTCGTGTAAGGGAGACCCAGTACTTC.

The chain joins TRBV11-2 to TRBJ2-1; D not certain. This CDR3 comprises 14 residues. CDR1 SGHAT and CDR2 FQNNGV come from the germline V gene. Trimming shortened V by 5 bases and J by 3 bases, and 11 bases separated the two germline ends. The DNA for the CDR3 is TGTGCCAGCAGCACGCAGGAAAACTACAATGAGCAGTTCTTC. Its protein is CASSTQENYNEQFF.

This clone was seen more than once but under ten times. The J gene is TRBJ2-2, the V gene TRBV7-9; D not resolved. Deletions cut 1 base from V and 7 bases from J, with 4 bases between. The V gene's germline CDR1 is SEHNR and CDR2 FQNEAQ (reference sequence). The CDR3 length is 12 residues. The DNA for the CDR3 is TGTGCCAGCAGCTTAGGGGTCGGGGAGCTGTTTTTT. Translation: CASSLGVGELFF.

The chain is built from TRBV2 and TRBJ1-5; tentative D call: TRBD1 (6 bases). There are 14 residues in the CDR3. V gave up 7 bases and J gave up 7 bases, with 17 bases separating them. The germline V gene has CDR1 SNHLY and CDR2 FYNNEI. The DNA of the CDR3 is TGTGCCAGCATGACGGGGGGCGCAGGGCAGCCCCAGCATTTT. Amino acids: CASMTGGAGQPQHF.

This clone was observed a single time. V is TRBV30 and J is TRBJ2-5; D may be TRBD2 (5 bases). This CDR3 is 12 amino acids long. The germline V and J ends were trimmed by 4 bases and 0 bases, with 6 bases remaining between them. Per germline, CDR1 GTSNPN and CDR2 SVGIG (reference sequence). CDR3 sequence: CAWTSYQETQYF. The CDR3 DNA follows: TGTGCCTGGACTAGCTACCAAGAGACCCAGTACTTC.